This entry features one T cell receptor (beta chain) sequence. Its specificity is not known. PCR involved 60 Vbeta and 13 Jbeta primers. Generated by immunoSEQ multiplex PCR, the TCRdb table keeps only in-frame clones and is missing some. The sample lists some 160,000 clones, more than 75% occurring once. The sample comes from a study of cytomegalovirus exposure and HLA in healthy donors. Study results and limitations: The study listed under 200 cytomegalovirus-associated TCR beta chains.

The CDR3 consists of 14 residues. Germline trimming cut 7 bases from V and 8 bases from J; bases unmatched to any gene: 9. Germline V CDR1 and CDR2: MNHEY, SMNVEV (reference sequence). Sequencing was carried out using PBMCs. The sequence was collected from a man younger than 45 in good health and CMV-seropositive. The rearrangement joins TRBV27 to TRBJ2-1, with 9 bases matching TRBD1. The DNA of the CDR3 is TGTGCCAGCACCCTGACAGGGGGAGGCGATGAGCAGTTCTTC. It yields the protein CASTLTGGGDEQFF.